This T cell receptor beta chain was recorded in a study of identical twins. The CDR3 runs to 14 residues. Germline-derived CDR1 and CDR2 are MGHRA and YSYEKL. The germline V and J ends were trimmed by 0 bases and 6 bases, with 8 bases remaining between them. A single record per CDR3 protein comes from TCRdb applying MiXCR to the 5' RACE reads. The sample consists of a few hundred thousand distinct CDR3 sequences, 5% to 7% of them appearing once. The same sample was also used in a study of T cells expressing NK-cell markers. This second study says: The CD3+CD56-NKG2C+ fraction was also led by these clonotypes in a few donors.

The sequence came from a woman under 30 in good health. J is TRBJ2-2 and V is TRBV4-1; D gene uncertain. Specimen: CD8+ T cells sorted from blood. CDR3 protein: CASSQDRVPGELFF. For the CDR3, the DNA is TGCGCCAGCAGCCAAGATCGGGTACCCGGGGAGCTGTTTTTT.